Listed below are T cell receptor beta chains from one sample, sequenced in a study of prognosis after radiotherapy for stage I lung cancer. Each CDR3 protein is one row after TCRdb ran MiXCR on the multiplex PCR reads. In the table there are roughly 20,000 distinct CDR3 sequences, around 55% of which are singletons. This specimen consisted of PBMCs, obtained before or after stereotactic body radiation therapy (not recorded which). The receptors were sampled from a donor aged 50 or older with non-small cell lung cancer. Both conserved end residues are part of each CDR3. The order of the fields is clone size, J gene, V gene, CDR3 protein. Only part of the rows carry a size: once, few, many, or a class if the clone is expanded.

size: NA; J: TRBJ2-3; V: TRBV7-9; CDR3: CASSSGQGTGAFADTQYF
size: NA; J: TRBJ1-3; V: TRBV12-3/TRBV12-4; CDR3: CASILSGRGTGNTIYF
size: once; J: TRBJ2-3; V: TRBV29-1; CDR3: CSVPIDRNTQYF
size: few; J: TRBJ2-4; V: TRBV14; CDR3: CASSAGTGKRNIQYF
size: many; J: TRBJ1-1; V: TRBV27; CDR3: CASSWGGKAFF
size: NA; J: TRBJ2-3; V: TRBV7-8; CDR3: CASSPTRTDLTDTQYF
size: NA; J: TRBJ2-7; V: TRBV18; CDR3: CSNSPGGAYEQYF
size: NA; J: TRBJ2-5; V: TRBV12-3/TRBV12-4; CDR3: CASRLAVETQYF
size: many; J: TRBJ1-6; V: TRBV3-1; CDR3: CASSPGQGKGYNSPLHF
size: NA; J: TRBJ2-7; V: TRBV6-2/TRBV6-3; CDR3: CASSTRTSGRRLRSYEQYF
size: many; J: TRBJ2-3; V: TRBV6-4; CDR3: CASSEQDTQYF
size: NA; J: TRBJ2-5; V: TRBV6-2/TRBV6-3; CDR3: CASSLNRVQETQYF